This TCR beta chain was identified in a study of OX40 agonist ivuxolimab in advanced cancers. Study background: Checkpoint inhibitors had been given previously to 40% of patients. Study-level findings and limits: The study found among the lowest clonal expansion in partial responders at 0.1-3.0 mg/kg. No determination was made of the antigen specificity of the expanded peripheral T cells.

V lost 0 bases and J lost 0, with 4 bases in between. The CDR3 runs to 13 residues. Germline lookup yields CDR1 SGDLS and CDR2 YYNGEE. Note on this clone: Its antigen is not identified.

Clones were read by immunoSEQ multiplex PCR, and TCRdb kept only the in-frame ones, dropping some. The sample carries some 51,000 clones, 70% to 90% recorded once. The gene calls are TRBV9 and TRBJ2-7; D call uncertain. This TCR was sampled from an adult with an advanced solid tumor such as melanoma, head and neck, liver or kidney cancer. Source: CD4+ or CD8+ T cells sorted from blood, taken in a trial of the OX40 agonist ivuxolimab. In DNA, the CDR3 is TGTGCCAGCAGCGTAGGGGGCTCCTACGAGCAGTACTTC. Residues: CASSVGGSYEQYF.